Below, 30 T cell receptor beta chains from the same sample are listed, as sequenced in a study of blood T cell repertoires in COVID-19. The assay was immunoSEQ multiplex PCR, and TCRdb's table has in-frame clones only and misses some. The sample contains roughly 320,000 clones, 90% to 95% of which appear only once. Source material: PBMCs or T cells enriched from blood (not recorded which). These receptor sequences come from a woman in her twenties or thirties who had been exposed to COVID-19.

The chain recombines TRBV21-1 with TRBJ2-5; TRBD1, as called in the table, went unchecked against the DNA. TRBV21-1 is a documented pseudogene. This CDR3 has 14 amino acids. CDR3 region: CASTLQGAGETQYF. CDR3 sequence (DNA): TGTGCCAGCACGTTACAGGGGGCGGGAGAGACCCAGTACTTC.

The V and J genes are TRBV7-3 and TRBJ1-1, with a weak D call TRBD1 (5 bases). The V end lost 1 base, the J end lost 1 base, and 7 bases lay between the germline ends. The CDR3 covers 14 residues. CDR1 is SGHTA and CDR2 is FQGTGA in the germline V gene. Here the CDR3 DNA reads TGTGCCAGCAGCTTAATGGGGGGGAACACTGAAGCTTTCTTT. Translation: CASSLMGGNTEAFF.

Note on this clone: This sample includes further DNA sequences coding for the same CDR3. CDR3 in DNA: TGTGCCAGCTCAAGACAGGGGAACACTGAAGCTTTCTTT. It codes for CASSRQGNTEAFF. The rearrangement links TRBV18 to TRBJ1-1, with TRBD1 matching over 7 bases. This CDR3 comprises 13 residues. Germline V CDR1 and CDR2: KGHSH, LQKENI. The J segment lost 1 base and the V segment lost 5 bases, leaving 1 base of the junction unmatched.

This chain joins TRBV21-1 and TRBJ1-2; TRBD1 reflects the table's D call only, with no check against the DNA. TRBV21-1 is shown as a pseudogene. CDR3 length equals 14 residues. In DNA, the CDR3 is TGTGCCAGCAGCGCCCTGGGGACAGGAAGGGGCTACACCTTC. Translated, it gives CASSALGTGRGYTF.

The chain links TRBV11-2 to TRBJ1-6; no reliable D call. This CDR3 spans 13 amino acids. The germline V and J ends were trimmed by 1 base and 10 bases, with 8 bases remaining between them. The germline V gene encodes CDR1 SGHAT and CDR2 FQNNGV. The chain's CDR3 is CASSLGSRSPLHF. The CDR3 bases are TGTGCCAGCAGCTTAGGGTCGCGATCACCCCTCCACTTT. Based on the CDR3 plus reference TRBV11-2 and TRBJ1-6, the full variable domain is EAGVAQSPRYKIIEKRQSVAFWCNPISGHATLYWYQQILGQGPKLLIQFQNNGVVDDSQLPKDRFSAERLKGVDSTLKIQPAKLEDSAVYLCASSLGSRSPLHFGNGTRLTVT.

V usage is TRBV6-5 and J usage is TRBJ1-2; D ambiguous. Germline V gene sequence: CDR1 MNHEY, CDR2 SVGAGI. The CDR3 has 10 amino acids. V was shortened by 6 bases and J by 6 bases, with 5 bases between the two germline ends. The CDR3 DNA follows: TGTGCCAGCAGCGTCGATGGCTACACCTTC. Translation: CASSVDGYTF.

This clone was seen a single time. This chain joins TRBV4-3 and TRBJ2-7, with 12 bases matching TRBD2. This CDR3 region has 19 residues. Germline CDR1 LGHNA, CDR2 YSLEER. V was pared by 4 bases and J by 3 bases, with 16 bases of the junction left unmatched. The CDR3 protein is CASSPRYSLAGGTHYEQYF. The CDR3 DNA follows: TGCGCCAGCAGCCCAAGATACTCGCTAGCGGGGGGGACCCACTACGAGCAGTACTTC.

DNA for the CDR3: TGTGCCAGCAAATCAGCCCTCGACAGGGGGGTCTATGGCTACACCTTC. Residues: CASKSALDRGVYGYTF. The chain links TRBV27 to TRBJ1-2; 9 bases fit TRBD1. V was pared by 7 bases and J by 4 bases, with 13 bases of the junction left unmatched. The CDR3 totals 16 residues. CDR1 is MNHEY, CDR2 SMNVEV, per germline (reference sequence).

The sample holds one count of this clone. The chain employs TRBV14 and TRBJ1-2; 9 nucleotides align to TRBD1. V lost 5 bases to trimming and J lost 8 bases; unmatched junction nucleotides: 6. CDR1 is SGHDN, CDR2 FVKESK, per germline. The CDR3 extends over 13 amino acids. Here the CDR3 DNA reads TGTGCCAGCAGCGAACAGGGGGCGAACGGCTACACCTTC. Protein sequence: CASSEQGANGYTF.

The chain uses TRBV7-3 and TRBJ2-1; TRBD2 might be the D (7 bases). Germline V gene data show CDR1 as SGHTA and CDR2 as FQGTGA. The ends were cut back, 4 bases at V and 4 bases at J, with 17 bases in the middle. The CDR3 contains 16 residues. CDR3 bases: TGTGCCAGCAGCTCGGCGGCGGGGGCCCAATACAATGAGCAGTTCTTC. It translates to CASSSAAGAQYNEQFF.

The CDR3 region is CASSQGVIYGYTF. For the CDR3, the DNA is TGTGCCAGCAGCCAAGGGGTAATCTATGGCTACACCTTC. The chain recombines TRBV5-6 with TRBJ1-2, with a weak D call TRBD1 (5 bases). V gave up 4 bases and J gave up 4 bases, with 11 bases separating them. CDR1 and CDR2 from the germline V gene are SGHDT and YYEEEE. The CDR3 totals 13 residues.

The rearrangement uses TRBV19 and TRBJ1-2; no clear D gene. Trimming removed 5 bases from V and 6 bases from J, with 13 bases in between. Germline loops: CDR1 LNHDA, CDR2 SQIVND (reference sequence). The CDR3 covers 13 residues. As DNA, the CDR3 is TGTGCCAGTAGTGTCCCCGGGTCCAATGGCTACACCTTC. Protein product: CASSVPGSNGYTF.

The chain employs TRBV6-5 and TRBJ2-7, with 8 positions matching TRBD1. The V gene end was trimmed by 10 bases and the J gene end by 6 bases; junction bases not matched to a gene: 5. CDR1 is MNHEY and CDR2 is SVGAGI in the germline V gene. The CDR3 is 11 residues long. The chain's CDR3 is CATGQGSEQYF. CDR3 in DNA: TGTGCCACCGGACAGGGTTCCGAGCAGTACTTC.

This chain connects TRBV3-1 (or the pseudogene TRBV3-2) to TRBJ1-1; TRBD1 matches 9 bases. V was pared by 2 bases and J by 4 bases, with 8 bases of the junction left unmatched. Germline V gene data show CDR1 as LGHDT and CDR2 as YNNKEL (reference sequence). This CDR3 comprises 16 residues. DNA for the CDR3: TGTGCCAGCAGCCAACCTTTAGACAGGGGGGGCACTGAAGCTTTCTTT. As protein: CASSQPLDRGGTEAFF.

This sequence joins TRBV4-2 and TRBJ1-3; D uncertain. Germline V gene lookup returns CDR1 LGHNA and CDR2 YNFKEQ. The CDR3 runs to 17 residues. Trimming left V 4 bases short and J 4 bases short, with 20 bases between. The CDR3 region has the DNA TGTGCCAGCAGCCCCGGCAGTGCAGGCGCAAAAGGAAACACCATATATTTT. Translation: CASSPGSAGAKGNTIYF.

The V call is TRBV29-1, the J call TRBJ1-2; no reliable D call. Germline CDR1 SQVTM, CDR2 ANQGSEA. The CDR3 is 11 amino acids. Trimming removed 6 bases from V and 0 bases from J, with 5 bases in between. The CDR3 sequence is CSVDSNYGYTF. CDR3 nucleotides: TGCAGCGTGGACTCTAACTATGGCTACACCTTC.

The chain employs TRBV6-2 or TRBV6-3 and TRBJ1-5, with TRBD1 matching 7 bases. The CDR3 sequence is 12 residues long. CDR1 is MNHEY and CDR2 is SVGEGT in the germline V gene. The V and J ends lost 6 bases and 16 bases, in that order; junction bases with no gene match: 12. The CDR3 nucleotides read TGTGCCAGCAGCCAAGGCACAACAGGGGTCCATTTT. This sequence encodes CASSQGTTGVHF.

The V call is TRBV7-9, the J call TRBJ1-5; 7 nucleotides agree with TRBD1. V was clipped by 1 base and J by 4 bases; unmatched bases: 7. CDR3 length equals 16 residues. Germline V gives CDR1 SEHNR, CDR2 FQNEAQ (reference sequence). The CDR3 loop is CASSLGQGGINQPQHF. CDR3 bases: TGTGCCAGCAGCTTAGGTCAGGGGGGAATTAATCAGCCCCAGCATTTT.

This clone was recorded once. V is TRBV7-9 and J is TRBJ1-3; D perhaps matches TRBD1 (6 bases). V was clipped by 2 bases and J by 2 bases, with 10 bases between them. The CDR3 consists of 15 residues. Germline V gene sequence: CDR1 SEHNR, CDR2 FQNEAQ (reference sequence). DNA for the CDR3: TGTGCCAGCAGCTTAACGGGGGGCACTGGAAACACCATATATTTT. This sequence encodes CASSLTGGTGNTIYF. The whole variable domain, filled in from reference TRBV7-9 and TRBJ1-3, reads DTGVSQNPRHKITKRGQNVTFRCDPISEHNRLYWYRQTLGQGPEFLTYFQNEAQLEKSRLLSDRFSAERPKGSFSTLEIQRTEQGDSAMYLCASSLTGGTGNTIYFGEGSWLTVV.

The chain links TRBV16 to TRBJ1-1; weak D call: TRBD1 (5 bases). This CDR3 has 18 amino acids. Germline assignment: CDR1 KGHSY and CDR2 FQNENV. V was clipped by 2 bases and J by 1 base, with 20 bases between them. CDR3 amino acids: CASSQRGWGDETNTEAFF. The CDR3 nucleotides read TGTGCCAGCAGCCAAAGGGGTTGGGGTGATGAAACGAACACTGAAGCTTTCTTT.

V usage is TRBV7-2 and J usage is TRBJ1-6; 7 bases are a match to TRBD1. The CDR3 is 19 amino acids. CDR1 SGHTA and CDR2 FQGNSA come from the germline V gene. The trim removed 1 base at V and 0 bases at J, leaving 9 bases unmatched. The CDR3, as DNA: TGTGCCAGCAGCTTAGGGGTTGACAGGGAGGTCTCCTATAATTCACCCCTCCACTTT. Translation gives CASSLGVDREVSYNSPLHF.

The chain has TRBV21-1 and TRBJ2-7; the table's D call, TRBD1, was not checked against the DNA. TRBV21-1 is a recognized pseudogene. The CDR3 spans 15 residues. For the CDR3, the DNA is TGTGCCAGCAGCAAAGCCGGACAGGGGGGCGACGAGCAGTACTTC. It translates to CASSKAGQGGDEQYF.

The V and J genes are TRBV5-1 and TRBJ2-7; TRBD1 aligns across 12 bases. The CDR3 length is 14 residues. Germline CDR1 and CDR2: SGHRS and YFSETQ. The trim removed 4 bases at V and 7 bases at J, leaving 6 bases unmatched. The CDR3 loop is CASSPGQGAGEQYF. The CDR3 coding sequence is TGCGCCAGCAGCCCGGGACAGGGGGCGGGGGAGCAGTACTTC.

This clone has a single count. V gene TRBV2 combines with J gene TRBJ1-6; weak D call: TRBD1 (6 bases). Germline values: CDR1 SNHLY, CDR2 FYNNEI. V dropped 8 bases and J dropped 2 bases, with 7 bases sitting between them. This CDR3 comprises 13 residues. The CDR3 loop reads CASGGTYNSPLHF. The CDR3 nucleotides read TGTGCCAGCGGGGGCACCTATAATTCACCCCTCCACTTT. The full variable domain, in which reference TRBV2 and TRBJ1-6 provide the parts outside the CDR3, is EPEVTQTPSHQVTQMGQEVILRCVPISNHLYFYWYRQILGQKVEFLVSFYNNEISEKSEIFDDQFSVERPDGSNFTLKIRSTKLEDSAMYFCASGGTYNSPLHFGNGTRLTVT.

CDR3 sequence reads: CASSVTGDGSQPQHF. DNA for the CDR3: TGTGCCAGCAGCGTCACAGGGGACGGGAGCCAGCCCCAGCATTTT. The V call is TRBV9, the J call TRBJ1-5; 7 bases agree with TRBD1. Germline assignment: CDR1 SGDLS and CDR2 YYNGEE. This CDR3 is built from 15 residues. The ends lost 2 bases at V and 7 bases at J; junction bases unmatched: 9.

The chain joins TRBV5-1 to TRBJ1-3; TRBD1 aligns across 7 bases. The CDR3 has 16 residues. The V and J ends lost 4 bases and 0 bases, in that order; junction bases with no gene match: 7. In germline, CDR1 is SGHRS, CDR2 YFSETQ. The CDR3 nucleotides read TGCGCCAGCAGCCTCCGGGACAGCCTCTCTGGAAACACCATATATTTT. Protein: CASSLRDSLSGNTIYF.

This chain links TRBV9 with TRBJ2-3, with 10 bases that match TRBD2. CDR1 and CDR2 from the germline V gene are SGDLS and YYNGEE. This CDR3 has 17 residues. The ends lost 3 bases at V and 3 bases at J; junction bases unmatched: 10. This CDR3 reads CASSAGVSGGNTDTQYF. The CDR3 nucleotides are TGTGCCAGCAGCGCAGGGGTTAGCGGGGGGAATACAGATACGCAGTATTTT.

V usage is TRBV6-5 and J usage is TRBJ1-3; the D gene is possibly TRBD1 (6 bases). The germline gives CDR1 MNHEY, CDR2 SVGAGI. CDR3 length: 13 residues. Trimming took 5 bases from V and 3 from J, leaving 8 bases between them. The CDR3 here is CASSTGYGNTIYF. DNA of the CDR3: TGTGCCAGCAGTACAGGGTATGGAAACACCATATATTTT.

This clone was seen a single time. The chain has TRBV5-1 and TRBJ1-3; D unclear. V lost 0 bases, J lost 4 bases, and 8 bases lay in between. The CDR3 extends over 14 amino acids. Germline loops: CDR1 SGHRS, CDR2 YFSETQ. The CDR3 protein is CASSLVGSGNTIYF. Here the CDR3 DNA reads TGCGCCAGCAGCTTGGTCGGGTCGGGAAACACCATATATTTT.

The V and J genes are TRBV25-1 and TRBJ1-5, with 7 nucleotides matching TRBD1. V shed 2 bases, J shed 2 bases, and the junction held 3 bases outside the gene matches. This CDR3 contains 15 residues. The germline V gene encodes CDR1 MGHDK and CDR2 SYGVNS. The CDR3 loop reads CASSEGTAGNQPQHF. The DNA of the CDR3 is TGTGCCAGCAGTGAAGGGACAGCCGGCAATCAGCCCCAGCATTTT.